The clone carrying this TCR beta chain was seen more than once but under ten times. Germline V lookup: CDR1 GTSNPN, CDR2 SVGIG (reference sequence). The V gene lost 1 base and the J gene lost 10 bases, with 22 bases spanning the gap. This CDR3 is 15 amino acids long. Using immunoSEQ multiplex PCR, the repertoire was profiled, and TCRdb retains in-frame clones only, with some absent. Of around 60,000 clones listed, 70% to 85% are singletons. The entry originates in a study of OX40 agonist ivuxolimab in advanced cancers. V is TRBV30 and J is TRBJ1-1; possibly TRBD1 for D (5 bases). The sequencing used CD4+ or CD8+ T cells sorted from blood, collected in a trial of the OX40 agonist ivuxolimab. The sequence derives from an adult with an advanced solid tumor such as melanoma, head and neck, liver or kidney cancer. In nucleotides, the CDR3 is TGTGCCTGGAGTGCATCACTCGGGACGGACGGGGGAGCTTTCTTT. It translates to CAWSASLGTDGGAFF.